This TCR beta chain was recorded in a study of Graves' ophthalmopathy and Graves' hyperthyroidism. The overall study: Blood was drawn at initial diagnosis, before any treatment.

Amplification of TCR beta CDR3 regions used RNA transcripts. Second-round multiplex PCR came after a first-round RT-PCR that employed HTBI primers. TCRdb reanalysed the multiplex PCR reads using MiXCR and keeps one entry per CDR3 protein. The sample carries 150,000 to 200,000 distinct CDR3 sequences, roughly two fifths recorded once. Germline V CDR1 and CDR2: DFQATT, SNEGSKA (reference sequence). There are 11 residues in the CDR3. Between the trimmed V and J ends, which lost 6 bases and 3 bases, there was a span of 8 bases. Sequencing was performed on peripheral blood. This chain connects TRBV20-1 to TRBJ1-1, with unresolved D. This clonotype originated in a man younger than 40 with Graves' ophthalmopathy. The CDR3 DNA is TGCAGTGCCACAATTCACACTGAAGCTTTCTTT. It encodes CSATIHTEAFF.